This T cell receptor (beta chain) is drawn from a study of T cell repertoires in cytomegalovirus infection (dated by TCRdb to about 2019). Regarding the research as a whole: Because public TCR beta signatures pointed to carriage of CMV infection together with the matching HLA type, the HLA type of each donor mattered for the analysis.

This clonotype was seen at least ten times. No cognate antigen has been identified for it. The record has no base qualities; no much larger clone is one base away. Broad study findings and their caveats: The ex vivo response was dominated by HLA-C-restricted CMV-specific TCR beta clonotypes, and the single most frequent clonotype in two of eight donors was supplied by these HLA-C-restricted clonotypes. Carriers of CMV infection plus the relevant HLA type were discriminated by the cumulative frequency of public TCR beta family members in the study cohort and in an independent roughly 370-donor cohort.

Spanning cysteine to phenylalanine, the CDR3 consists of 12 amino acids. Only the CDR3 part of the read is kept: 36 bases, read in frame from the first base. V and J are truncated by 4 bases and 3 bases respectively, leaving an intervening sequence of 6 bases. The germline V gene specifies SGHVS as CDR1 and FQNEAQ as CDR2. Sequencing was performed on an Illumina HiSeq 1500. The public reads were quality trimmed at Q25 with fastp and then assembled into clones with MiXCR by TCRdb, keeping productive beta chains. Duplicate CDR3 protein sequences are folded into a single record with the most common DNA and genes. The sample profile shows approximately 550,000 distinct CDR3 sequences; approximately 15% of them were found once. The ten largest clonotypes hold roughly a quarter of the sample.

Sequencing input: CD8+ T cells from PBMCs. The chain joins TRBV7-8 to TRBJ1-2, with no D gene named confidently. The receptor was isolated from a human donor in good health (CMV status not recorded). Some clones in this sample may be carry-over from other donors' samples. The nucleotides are TGTGCCAGCAGCTCGACTCACTATGGCTACACCTTC. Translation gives CASSSTHYGYTF.